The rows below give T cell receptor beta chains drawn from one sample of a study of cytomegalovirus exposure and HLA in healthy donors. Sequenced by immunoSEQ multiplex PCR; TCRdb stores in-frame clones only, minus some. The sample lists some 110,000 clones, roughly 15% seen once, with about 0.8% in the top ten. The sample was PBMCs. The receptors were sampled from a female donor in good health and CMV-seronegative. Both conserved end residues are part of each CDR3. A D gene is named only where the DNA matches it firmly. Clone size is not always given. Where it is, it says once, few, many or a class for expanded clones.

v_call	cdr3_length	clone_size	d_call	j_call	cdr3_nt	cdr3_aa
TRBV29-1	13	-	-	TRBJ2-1	TGCAGCGTTGAAGAAGACAGGCAGTGGGAGCAGTTCTTC	CSVEEDRQWEQFF
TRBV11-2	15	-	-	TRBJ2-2	TGTGCCAGCAGCTTATCAAGGGGGATCACCGGGGAGCTGTTTTTT	CASSLSRGITGELFF
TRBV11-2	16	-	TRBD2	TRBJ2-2	TGTGCCAGCAGCCGAGGACTAGCGGGCCTCACCGGGGAGCTGTTTTTT	CASSRGLAGLTGELFF
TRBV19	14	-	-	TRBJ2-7	TGTGCCAGTAGTATTATGAACAGGGACAACGAGCAGTACTTC	CASSIMNRDNEQYF
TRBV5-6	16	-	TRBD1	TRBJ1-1	TGTGCCAGCAGCGAGGACAGGGCCCCTATAAACACTGAAGCTTTCTTT	CASSEDRAPINTEAFF
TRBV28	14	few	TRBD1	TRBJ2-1	TGTGCCAGCAGAGGCCGGGACAGGGGCTATGAGCAGTTCTTC	CASRGRDRGYEQFF
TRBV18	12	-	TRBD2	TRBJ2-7	TGTGCCAGCTCTCGGACTAGAGACGAGCAGTACTTC	CASSRTRDEQYF
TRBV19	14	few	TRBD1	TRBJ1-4	TGTGCCAGTAGTAAGGGACAGCAGAATGAAAAACTGTTTTTT	CASSKGQQNEKLFF
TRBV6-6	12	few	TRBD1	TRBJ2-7	TGTGCCAGCACCAGGGACAGAGACGAGCAGTACTTC	CASTRDRDEQYF
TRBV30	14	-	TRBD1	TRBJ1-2	TGTGCCTGGAGTGTGGGACAGTCCAACTATGGCTACACCTTC	CAWSVGQSNYGYTF
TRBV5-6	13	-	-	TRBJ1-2	TGTGCCAGCAGCTTCCGGGGGGGCCATGGCTACACCTTC	CASSFRGGHGYTF
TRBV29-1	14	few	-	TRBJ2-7	TGCAGCGTAAGAAGGTCGGGGAGTCGGTACGAGCAGTACTTC	CSVRRSGSRYEQYF
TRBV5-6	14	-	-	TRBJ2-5	TGTGCCAGCAGATTGGTTCGGTTTCAAGAGACCCAGTACTTC	CASRLVRFQETQYF
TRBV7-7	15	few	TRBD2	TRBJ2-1	TGTGCTAGCAGCTTAAACCTAGCGGCAAACAATGAGCAGTTCTTC	CASSLNLAANNEQFF
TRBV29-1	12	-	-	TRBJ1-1	TGCAGCGTTGCCTCTTGGAACACTGAAGCTTTCTTT	CSVASWNTEAFF
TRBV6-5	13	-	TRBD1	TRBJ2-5	TGTGCCAGCGCTCAGGGGGCGAGGGAGACCCAGTACTTC	CASAQGARETQYF
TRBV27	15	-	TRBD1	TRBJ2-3	TGTGCCAGCAGTATACAGGGGGCAGGAGCAGATACGCAGTATTTT	CASSIQGAGADTQYF
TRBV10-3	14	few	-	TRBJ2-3	TGTGCCATCAGGGGCCACAGGGACACAGATACGCAGTATTTT	CAIRGHRDTDTQYF
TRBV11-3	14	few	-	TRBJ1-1	TGTGCCAGCAGCTTCTCGGGAACAAACACTGAAGCTTTCTTT	CASSFSGTNTEAFF
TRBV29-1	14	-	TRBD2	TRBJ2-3	TGCAGCGCCGGGACTAGCGGGGGGGGAGATACGCAGTATTTT	CSAGTSGGGDTQYF
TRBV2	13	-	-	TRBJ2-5	TGTGCCAGCAAAGGGGCGGGGCAAGAGACCCAGTACTTC	CASKGAGQETQYF
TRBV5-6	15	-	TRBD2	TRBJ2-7	TGTGCCAGCAGCTCCACTTTAGCGGGAGATTACGAGCAGTACTTC	CASSSTLAGDYEQYF
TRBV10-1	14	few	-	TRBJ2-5	TGCGCCAGCAGTGACCGGGGAGCCCGAGAGACCCAGTACTTC	CASSDRGARETQYF
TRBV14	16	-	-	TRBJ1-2	TGTGCCAGCAGCCAAAAGACAGGCCGAGTCACCTATGGCTACACCTTC	CASSQKTGRVTYGYTF
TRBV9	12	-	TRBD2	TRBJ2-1	TGTGCCAGCAGCCCCGGGGAGGGTGAGCAGTTCTTC	CASSPGEGEQFF
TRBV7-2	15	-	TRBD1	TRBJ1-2	TGTGCCAGCAGCTTTAGTGGGGACAGTCGACACGGCTACACCTTC	CASSFSGDSRHGYTF
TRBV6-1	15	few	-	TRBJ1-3	TGTGCCAGCAGTGAAGAAGTCTACTCTGGAAACACCATATATTTT	CASSEEVYSGNTIYF
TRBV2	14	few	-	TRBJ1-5	TGTGCCAGCAGTGAACTACAGGATACTCAGCCCCAGCATTTT	CASSELQDTQPQHF
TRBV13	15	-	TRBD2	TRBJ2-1	TGTGCCAGCAGCCAGACTAGCGGGAGAGGAAATGAGCAGTTCTTC	CASSQTSGRGNEQFF
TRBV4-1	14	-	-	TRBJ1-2	TGCGCCAGCAGCCAAGAGCCCCAGGGTCAGGGCTACACCTTC	CASSQEPQGQGYTF
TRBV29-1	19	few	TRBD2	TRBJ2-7	TGCAGCGTTGGTTTGACAGGGGCTAAGACTAGCGGGGGCTCCTACGAGCAGTACTTC	CSVGLTGAKTSGGSYEQYF
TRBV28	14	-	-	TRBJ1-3	TGTGCCAGCAGTTTTGGGAGGGAAGGAAACACCATATATTTT	CASSFGREGNTIYF
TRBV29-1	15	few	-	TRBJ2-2	TGCAGCGTTGGTCGGCAGGGATCGAACACCGGGGAGCTGTTTTTT	CSVGRQGSNTGELFF
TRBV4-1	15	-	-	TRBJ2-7	TGCGCCAGCAGCCAAGTCGACGGGAGAGCTTACGAGCAGTACTTC	CASSQVDGRAYEQYF
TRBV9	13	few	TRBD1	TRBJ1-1	TGTGCCAGCAGCGGAAAGGACAGGACTGAAGCTTTCTTT	CASSGKDRTEAFF
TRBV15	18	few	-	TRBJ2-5	TGTGCCACCAGCAGAGGAGGAAGAGGGTTTAACAGCAAAGTGACCCAGTACTTC	CATSRGGRGFNSKVTQYF
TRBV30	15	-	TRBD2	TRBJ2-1	TGTGCCTGGAGGGAAAGCGGGGGGCCTAACAATGAGCAGTTCTTC	CAWRESGGPNNEQFF
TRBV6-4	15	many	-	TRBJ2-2	TGTGCCAGCAGTGACTCGAGGGATTACACCGGGGAGCTGTTTTTT	CASSDSRDYTGELFF